These 10 T cell receptor beta chains were sequenced from one sample in a study of cytomegalovirus exposure and HLA in healthy donors. The PCR made use of 60 Vbeta and 13 Jbeta primers. The repertoire was sequenced with immunoSEQ multiplex PCR; TCRdb's copy has only in-frame clones and lacks some. The sample shows tens of thousands of clones, approximately 71% of them seen only once. The sample was PBMCs. Receptors originate from a man in his forties or fifties in good health and CMV-seronegative.

Details on this clone: The junction departs from the called germline gene at one end, perhaps through a read error. V gene TRBV11-2 combines with J gene TRBJ1-1; D perhaps matches TRBD1 (5 bases). There are 14 residues in the CDR3. The germline V gene has CDR1 SGHAT and CDR2 FQNNGV. CDR3 in DNA: TGTGCCAGCAGCCGGGGGGTTCTGAATACTGAAGCTTTCTTT. Translating gives CASSRGVLNTEAFF.

This chain connects TRBV27 to TRBJ2-5; 8 bases are shared with TRBD1. With the DNA end fitting TRBJ2-7 better, the J assignment may be wrong. CDR1 MNHEY and CDR2 SMNVEV come from the germline V gene (reference sequence). This CDR3 comprises 15 residues. CDR3 sequence (DNA): TGTGCCAGCAGTTTTTGGGGACAGGCCACCTACGAGCAGTACTTC. Its protein is CASSFWGQATYEQYF.

In its sample, this clone was seen once. The chain has TRBV4-2 and TRBJ2-2; 7 bases are a match to TRBD1. Germline V gene data show CDR1 as LGHNA and CDR2 as YNFKEQ. The CDR3 has 15 amino acids. J was trimmed by 5 bases and V by 1 base; bases with no gene match: 4. CDR3 sequence reads: CASSQGQGLTGELFF. The CDR3, as DNA: TGTGCCAGCAGCCAAGGACAGGGCCTAACCGGGGAGCTGTTTTTT.

In this sample, this clone turned up a few times. This sequence joins TRBV25-1 and TRBJ2-2; weak D call: TRBD1 (5 bases). The V gene's germline CDR1 is MGHDK and CDR2 SYGVNS. This CDR3 spans 14 amino acids. V shed 4 bases and J shed 9 bases, with 15 bases lying between them. The chain's CDR3 is CASSGMTAHRELFF. DNA for the CDR3: TGTGCCAGCAGTGGAATGACAGCCCACCGGGAGCTGTTTTTT.

The V call is TRBV23-1, the J call TRBJ2-5, with a tentative D call TRBD2 (6 bases). TRBV23-1 falls under the ORF class, with uncertain function. This CDR3 contains 12 residues. Deletions cut 4 bases from V and 9 bases from J, with 12 bases between. The DNA for the CDR3 is TGCGCCAGCAGTCGGAAGTGGGGGGCCCAGTACTTC. Translating gives CASSRKWGAQYF.

This clone was recorded only once. The genes are TRBV30 and TRBJ1-5; weak D call: TRBD1 (6 bases). Germline V gene sequence: CDR1 GTSNPN, CDR2 SVGIG (reference sequence). V was shortened by 8 bases and J by 3 bases, with 23 bases between the two germline ends. This CDR3 has 16 residues. Here the CDR3 reads CAGGRGAGVVNQPQHF. The CDR3 region has the DNA TGTGCCGGGGGGCGGGGGGCGGGGGTCGTCAATCAGCCCCAGCATTTT.

This clone was seen more than once but under ten times. The CDR3 sequence: CASSLRTGYEQYF. DNA for the CDR3: TGTGCCAGCAGCTTAAGGACAGGCTACGAGCAGTACTTC. The chain employs TRBV7-8 and TRBJ2-7; 7 nucleotides line up with TRBD1. Germline-derived CDR1 and CDR2 are SGHVS and FQNEAQ. The J segment lost 3 bases and the V segment lost 2 bases, leaving 1 base of the junction unmatched. CDR3 length: 13 residues. Looking up the rest from reference TRBV7-8 and TRBJ2-7 gives the full variable domain: GAGVSQSPRYKVAKRGQDVALRCDPISGHVSLFWYQQALGQGPEFLTYFQNEAQLDKSGLPSDRFFAERPEGSVSTLKIQRTQQEDSAVYLCASSLRTGYEQYFGPGTRLTVT.

V usage is TRBV5-1 and J usage is TRBJ1-2, with TRBD1 matching 8 bases. This CDR3 is 16 amino acids long. Germline CDR1 and CDR2: SGHRS and YFSETQ. V shed 2 bases, J shed 0 bases, and the junction held 6 bases outside the gene matches. CDR3 protein: CASSLPGQETNYGYTF. CDR3 nucleotide sequence: TGCGCCAGCAGCTTACCGGGACAGGAGACTAACTATGGCTACACCTTC.

V gene TRBV5-1 combines with J gene TRBJ2-2; D gene unclear. This CDR3 has 16 residues. Germline V gene sequence: CDR1 SGHRS, CDR2 YFSETQ. Deletions cut 3 bases from V and 0 bases from J, with 12 bases between. This chain's CDR3 is CASSSGVAANTGELFF. The DNA of the CDR3 is TGCGCCAGCAGCTCCGGAGTTGCGGCGAACACCGGGGAGCTGTTTTTT.

The V gene is TRBV2, the J gene TRBJ2-2; TRBD2 matches 8 bases. This CDR3 has 15 amino acids. The V gene's germline CDR1 is SNHLY and CDR2 FYNNEI. J gave up 6 bases and V 6 bases, and 9 bases lay outside the gene matches. CDR3 coding DNA: TGTGCCAGCAGCGCCATTCGGGGGGGTCCCGGGGAGCTGTTTTTT. Translated, it gives CASSAIRGGPGELFF.